This TCR beta chain was captured in a study of cytomegalovirus exposure and HLA in healthy donors. Per the germline V gene, CDR1 is SQVTM and CDR2 is ANQGSEA. V shed 4 bases and J shed 2 bases, with 8 bases lying between them. The CDR3 totals 12 residues. Use of 60 Vbeta and 13 Jbeta primers characterized the PCR. Using immunoSEQ multiplex PCR, the repertoire was profiled, and TCRdb retains in-frame clones only, with some absent. The table has approximately 150,000 clones, around 80% seen once. The sample comprised PBMCs. The TCR originated in a man younger than 30 in good health and CMV-seropositive. The chain carries TRBV29-1 and TRBJ1-1; D call uncertain. The chain's CDR3 is CSVVRANTEAFF. CDR3 nucleotides: TGCAGCGTTGTAAGAGCAAACACTGAAGCTTTCTTT.